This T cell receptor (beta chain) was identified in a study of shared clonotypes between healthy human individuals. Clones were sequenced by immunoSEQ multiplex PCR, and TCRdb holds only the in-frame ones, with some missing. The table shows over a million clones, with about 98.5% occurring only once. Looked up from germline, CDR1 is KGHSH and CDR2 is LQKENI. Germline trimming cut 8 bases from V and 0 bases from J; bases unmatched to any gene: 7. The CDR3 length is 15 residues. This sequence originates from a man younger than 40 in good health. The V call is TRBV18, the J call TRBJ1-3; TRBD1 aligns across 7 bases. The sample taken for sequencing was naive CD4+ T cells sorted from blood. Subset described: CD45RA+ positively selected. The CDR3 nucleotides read TGTGCCAGCCTCTGGACAGGCTCCTCTGGAAACACCATATATTTT. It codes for CASLWTGSSGNTIYF.